This TCR beta chain was recovered during a study of T cell responses to AZD1222 COVID-19 vaccine. Here immunoSEQ multiplex PCR was the method, and the copy in TCRdb shows in-frame clones only, minus some. The repertoire consists of roughly 100,000 clones, with roughly 87% occurring once and the leading ten covering 4% to 6%. The CDR3 has 13 residues. Germline CDR1 SEHNR, CDR2 FQNEAQ (reference sequence). With 5 bases clipped from V and 2 bases from J, the junction kept 2 bases outside the gene matches. About this clone itself: The antigen is unknown.

Study-wide findings and caveats: After two AZD1222 doses, spike-specific TCR breadth and depth rose versus day 0.

The chain is built from TRBV7-9 and TRBJ1-2, with 7 bases matching TRBD1. The material was peripheral blood, obtained on day 0 of AZD1222 vaccination. The sequence was obtained from an adult in good health. CDR3 sequence (DNA): TGTGCCAGCAGCCCGGGACAGAACTATGGCTACACCTTC. Translating it yields CASSPGQNYGYTF.